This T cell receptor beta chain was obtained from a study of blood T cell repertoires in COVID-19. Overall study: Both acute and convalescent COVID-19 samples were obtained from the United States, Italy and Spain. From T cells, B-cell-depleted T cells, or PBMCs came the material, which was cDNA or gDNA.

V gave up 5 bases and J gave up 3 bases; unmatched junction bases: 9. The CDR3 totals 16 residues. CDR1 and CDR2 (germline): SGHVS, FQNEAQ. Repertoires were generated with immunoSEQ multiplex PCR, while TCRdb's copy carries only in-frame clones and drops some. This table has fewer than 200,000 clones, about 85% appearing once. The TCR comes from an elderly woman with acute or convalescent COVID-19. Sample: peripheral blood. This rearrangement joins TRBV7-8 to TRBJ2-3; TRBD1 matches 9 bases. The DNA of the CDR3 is TGTGCCAGCAGCCCAAAGAACAGGGGGCTGACAGATACGCAGTATTTT. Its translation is CASSPKNRGLTDTQYF.